These T cell receptor beta chains were read from a single sample in a study of cytomegalovirus exposure and HLA in healthy donors. Only in-frame clones appear in the TCRdb table, and some are missing; sequencing was by immunoSEQ multiplex PCR. The sample yields some 120,000 clones, 78% seen once. What was sequenced was PBMCs. The receptors come from a middle-aged man in good health and CMV-seronegative. Both conserved end residues are part of each CDR3. The D gene is left open where the match is weak. Size values are once, few and many counts, or a class for expanded clones, and some rows have none.

j_gene | d_gene | abundance | v_gene | CDR3nt | CDR3aa
TRBJ2-1 | TRBD2 | few | TRBV28 | TGTGCCAGCAGTTTTGATCGGGGGGGCGGGGTTGGTGAGCAGTTCTTC | CASSFDRGGGVGEQFF
TRBJ1-2 | TRBD1 | - | TRBV19 | TGTGCCAGTAGTCTCATCGGGACAGAGGCTAACTATGGCTACACCTTC | CASSLIGTEANYGYTF
TRBJ2-2 | TRBD1 | - | TRBV4-1 | TGCGCCAGCAGCCTGGGACAGGGGGCGAACACCGGGGAGCTGTTTTTT | CASSLGQGANTGELFF
TRBJ2-5 | TRBD1 | - | TRBV10-2 | TGCGCCAGCAGTCTAGGACCGGGACAGCAAGAGACCCAGTACTTC | CASSLGPGQQETQYF
TRBJ1-2 | TRBD1 | - | TRBV7-9 | TGTGCCAGCAGCCTCACAGGGGGAGGCTACACCTTC | CASSLTGGGYTF
TRBJ2-7 | TRBD2 | - | TRBV5-4 | TGTGCCAGCAGCTTGGTGGCGGGAGGGGTCGAGCAGTACTTC | CASSLVAGGVEQYF
TRBJ1-1 | TRBD1 | - | TRBV7-3 | TGTGCCAGCAGCGACAGGGCTCGAACTGAAGCTTTCTTT | CASSDRARTEAFF
TRBJ2-7 | TRBD1 | - | TRBV7-3 | TGTGCCAGCAGCGCGACAGGGGGCTACGAGCAGTACTTC | CASSATGGYEQYF
TRBJ2-6 | TRBD1 | - | TRBV5-8 | TGTGCCAGCCCAGCTTTAGGGACAGGGTCTTTGAGGGCCAACGTCCTGACTTTC | CASPALGTGSLRANVLTF
TRBJ2-3 | TRBD2 | - | TRBV7-2 | TGTGCCAGCATCCGGGAGGAAAGCACAGATACGCAGTATTTT | CASIREESTDTQYF
TRBJ2-3 | TRBD1 | - | TRBV2 | TGTGCCAGCAGCCGTGCATTTATCCAGGGGGCAGGAGCAGATACGCAGTATTTT | CASSRAFIQGAGADTQYF
TRBJ2-1 | - | - | TRBV4-3 | TGCGCCAGCAGCCAAGTCTACCGGCGGGTTTACGATGAGCAGTTCTTC | CASSQVYRRVYDEQFF
TRBJ1-1 | TRBD1 | - | TRBV11-2 | TGTGCCAGCAGCTTTGGACAGGGAACAGCTTTCTTT | CASSFGQGTAFF
TRBJ1-4 | - | - | TRBV2 | TGTGCCAGCGCCACCGACAGGCCCCCTAATGAAAAACTGTTTTTT | CASATDRPPNEKLFF
TRBJ1-1 | - | - | TRBV5-4 | TGTGCCATTCAGGGTTGGAGCACTGAAGCTTTCTTT | CAIQGWSTEAFF
TRBJ1-2 | - | - | TRBV7-2 | TGTGCCAGCAGCTTCCCCAGCTATGGCTACACCTTC | CASSFPSYGYTF
TRBJ1-1 | TRBD1 | - | TRBV18 | TGTGCCAGCTCACGGGACAGGGAGTCTGAAGCTTTCTTT | CASSRDRESEAFF
TRBJ1-1 | - | - | TRBV18 | TGTGCCAGCTCACCGGGGAGAGCCACTGAAGCTTTCTTT | CASSPGRATEAFF
TRBJ2-5 | - | few | TRBV18 | TGTGCCAGCTCACTGAAACCAGGAGAGACCCAGTACTTC | CASSLKPGETQYF
TRBJ1-4 | TRBD1 | - | TRBV5-6 | TGTGCCAGCAACACAGGGGTCGGAAAACTGTTTTTT | CASNTGVGKLFF
TRBJ2-6 | TRBD1 | - | TRBV7-8 | TGTGCCAGCAGCCGGTGGGGACAGAGCTCTGGGGCCAACGTCCTGACTTTC | CASSRWGQSSGANVLTF
TRBJ1-5 | TRBD1 | once | TRBV6-5 | TGTGCCAGCAGCGATACAGGGGGTTGGCAGCCCCAGCATTTT | CASSDTGGWQPQHF
TRBJ2-6 | TRBD1 | - | TRBV19 | TGTGCCAGTAATACCGGGACAGGGGTCTCTGGGGCCAACGTCCTGACTTTC | CASNTGTGVSGANVLTF
TRBJ1-1 | - | - | TRBV2 | TGTGCCAGCAGTCCGGAACAGGGTCGAACTGAAGCTTTCTTT | CASSPEQGRTEAFF
TRBJ1-1 | - | - | TRBV27 | TGTGCCAGCAGTCCTTTTGGGGGGAGAATGAACACTGAAGCTTTCTTT | CASSPFGGRMNTEAFF
TRBJ2-5 | TRBD2 | - | TRBV28 | TGTGCCAGTATTACGGGCGGGGGGGCCCAAGAGACCCAGTACTTC | CASITGGGAQETQYF
TRBJ1-1 | - | - | TRBV5-1 | TGCGCCAGCAGCTCGGTACAGGGCAACCGGGCTGAAGCTTTCTTT | CASSSVQGNRAEAFF
TRBJ2-3 | - | - | TRBV9 | TGTGCCAGCAGCGTTCTCACAGTGCCCTCCGCAGATACGCAGTATTTT | CASSVLTVPSADTQYF
TRBJ1-2 | - | - | TRBV7-2 | TGTGCCAGCAGACCCCCCGGGTTCCTGTCTCTTGGCTACACCTTC | CASRPPGFLSLGYTF
TRBJ1-2 | TRBD1 | - | TRBV6-5 | TGTGCCAGCAGACAGGGGGCCACCGGTGGCTACACCTTC | CASRQGATGGYTF
TRBJ2-7 | TRBD1 | once | TRBV7-2 | TGTGCCAGCAGCCCTACAGGGGTAGCTCGAGACGAGCAGTACTTC | CASSPTGVARDEQYF
TRBJ1-1 | TRBD1 | - | TRBV7-8 | TGTGCCAGCAGCTTACGGGACAGGGGGAAAACCACTGAAGCTTTCTTT | CASSLRDRGKTTEAFF
TRBJ1-6 | - | - | TRBV7-9 | TGTTCCAGCAGCTCAGGAGGTCAGGGGCTATATAATTCACCCCTCCACTTT | CSSSSGGQGLYNSPLHF
TRBJ1-1 | TRBD1 | - | TRBV10-3 | TGTGCCATCAGTAAGACTGACAGGGGTACTGAAGCTTTCTTT | CAISKTDRGTEAFF
TRBJ1-6 | TRBD1 | - | TRBV5-4 | TGTGCCAGCAGCTTGGACGTCAGGGGGCCGTCACCCCTCCACTTT | CASSLDVRGPSPLHF
TRBJ1-4 | - | - | TRBV7-9 | TGTGCCAGCAGCTTGGTTGGAGGGTTCAGTGAAAAACTGTTTTTT | CASSLVGGFSEKLFF
TRBJ2-3 | - | - | TRBV13 | TGTGCCAGCAGCTCCTATTTAGGGGGGGACACAGATACGCAGTATTTT | CASSSYLGGDTDTQYF
TRBJ1-2 | - | - | TRBV7-9 | TGTGCCAGCAGCTTAGGGCAGGGGATAGGTGGCTACACCTTC | CASSLGQGIGGYTF
TRBJ2-1 | TRBD2 | - | TRBV4-3 | TGCGCCAGCAGCCAAGAGGGTAGAAGCGGGGGGGTGAATGAGCAGTTCTTC | CASSQEGRSGGVNEQFF
TRBJ1-5 | - | few | TRBV19 | TGTGCCAGTAGTGTAATATGGGGGGAACTCCGTCAGCCCCAGCATTTT | CASSVIWGELRQPQHF
TRBJ2-7 | - | - | TRBV28 | TGTGCCAGCAAATCCAGACTTTACGAGCAGTACTTC | CASKSRLYEQYF
TRBJ2-7 | TRBD2 | few | TRBV4-2 | TGTGCCAGCAGCCAACCTAGCGGGGGGGCTTACGAGCAGTACTTC | CASSQPSGGAYEQYF
TRBJ1-5 | - | - | TRBV7-2 | TGTGCCAGCAGCACATACACTAGCAATCAGCCCCAGCATTTT | CASSTYTSNQPQHF
TRBJ1-2 | TRBD1 | - | TRBV10-1 | TGCGCCAGCAGTGGGGCGCTAGACAGGGAGGATGGCTACACCTTC | CASSGALDREDGYTF
TRBJ1-3 | - | - | TRBV19 | TGTGCCAGTAGTGACAGCCAATCCTCTGGAAACACCATATATTTT | CASSDSQSSGNTIYF
TRBJ1-5 | TRBD1 | few | TRBV4-1 | TGCGCCAGCAGCCAGGACAGGGGCTCCGGAGCCCAGCATTTT | CASSQDRGSGAQHF
TRBJ1-2 | - | - | TRBV6-6 | TGTGCCAGCACCGACACGGGGGGCGATGGGGGCTACACCTTC | CASTDTGGDGGYTF
TRBJ2-1 | - | - | TRBV19 | TGTGCCAGTAGTATAGCCGGGTACAATGAGCAGTTCTTC | CASSIAGYNEQFF
TRBJ2-3 | - | - | TRBV7-8 | TGTGCCAGCAGCTCCCCGTTTTCCACAGATACGCAGTATTTT | CASSSPFSTDTQYF
TRBJ2-2 | - | few | TRBV5-1 | TGCGCCAGCAGCTTCAACAGGGCGGACACCGGGGAGCTGTTTTTT | CASSFNRADTGELFF
TRBJ2-1 | - | - | TRBV7-2 | TGTGCCAGCAGCTCCCGTTACAATGAGCAGTTCTTC | CASSSRYNEQFF
TRBJ1-1 | - | - | TRBV6-5 | TGTGCCAGCAGTTACACGGTGGACACTGAAGCTTTCTTT | CASSYTVDTEAFF
TRBJ1-1 | TRBD1 | - | TRBV7-9 | TGTGCCAGCAGCTTCGACAGGGAGAACACTGAAGCTTTCTTT | CASSFDRENTEAFF
TRBJ2-1 | TRBD2 | - | TRBV7-3 | TGTGCCAGCAGCTTAACGATAGGGGAGGGTGAGCAGTTCTTC | CASSLTIGEGEQFF
TRBJ2-3 | TRBD1 | - | TRBV18 | TGTGCCAGCTCACCGCTACAGGGGCCGGGCCGGGATACGCAGTATTTT | CASSPLQGPGRDTQYF
TRBJ1-1 | - | - | TRBV30 | TGTGCCTTGACAGACGCAACGGTCACTGAAGCTTTCTTT | CALTDATVTEAFF
TRBJ1-1 | - | - | TRBV5-6 | TGTGCCAGCAGCTTTTCGGGTAGGGGCACTGAAGCTTTCTTT | CASSFSGRGTEAFF
TRBJ1-1 | - | - | TRBV27 | TGTGCCAGCATTAAGAACACTGAAGCTTTCTTT | CASIKNTEAFF
TRBJ1-1 | - | many | TRBV5-4 | TGTGCCAGCAGCCCGACTGGGCGGGACACTGAAGCTTTCTTT | CASSPTGRDTEAFF